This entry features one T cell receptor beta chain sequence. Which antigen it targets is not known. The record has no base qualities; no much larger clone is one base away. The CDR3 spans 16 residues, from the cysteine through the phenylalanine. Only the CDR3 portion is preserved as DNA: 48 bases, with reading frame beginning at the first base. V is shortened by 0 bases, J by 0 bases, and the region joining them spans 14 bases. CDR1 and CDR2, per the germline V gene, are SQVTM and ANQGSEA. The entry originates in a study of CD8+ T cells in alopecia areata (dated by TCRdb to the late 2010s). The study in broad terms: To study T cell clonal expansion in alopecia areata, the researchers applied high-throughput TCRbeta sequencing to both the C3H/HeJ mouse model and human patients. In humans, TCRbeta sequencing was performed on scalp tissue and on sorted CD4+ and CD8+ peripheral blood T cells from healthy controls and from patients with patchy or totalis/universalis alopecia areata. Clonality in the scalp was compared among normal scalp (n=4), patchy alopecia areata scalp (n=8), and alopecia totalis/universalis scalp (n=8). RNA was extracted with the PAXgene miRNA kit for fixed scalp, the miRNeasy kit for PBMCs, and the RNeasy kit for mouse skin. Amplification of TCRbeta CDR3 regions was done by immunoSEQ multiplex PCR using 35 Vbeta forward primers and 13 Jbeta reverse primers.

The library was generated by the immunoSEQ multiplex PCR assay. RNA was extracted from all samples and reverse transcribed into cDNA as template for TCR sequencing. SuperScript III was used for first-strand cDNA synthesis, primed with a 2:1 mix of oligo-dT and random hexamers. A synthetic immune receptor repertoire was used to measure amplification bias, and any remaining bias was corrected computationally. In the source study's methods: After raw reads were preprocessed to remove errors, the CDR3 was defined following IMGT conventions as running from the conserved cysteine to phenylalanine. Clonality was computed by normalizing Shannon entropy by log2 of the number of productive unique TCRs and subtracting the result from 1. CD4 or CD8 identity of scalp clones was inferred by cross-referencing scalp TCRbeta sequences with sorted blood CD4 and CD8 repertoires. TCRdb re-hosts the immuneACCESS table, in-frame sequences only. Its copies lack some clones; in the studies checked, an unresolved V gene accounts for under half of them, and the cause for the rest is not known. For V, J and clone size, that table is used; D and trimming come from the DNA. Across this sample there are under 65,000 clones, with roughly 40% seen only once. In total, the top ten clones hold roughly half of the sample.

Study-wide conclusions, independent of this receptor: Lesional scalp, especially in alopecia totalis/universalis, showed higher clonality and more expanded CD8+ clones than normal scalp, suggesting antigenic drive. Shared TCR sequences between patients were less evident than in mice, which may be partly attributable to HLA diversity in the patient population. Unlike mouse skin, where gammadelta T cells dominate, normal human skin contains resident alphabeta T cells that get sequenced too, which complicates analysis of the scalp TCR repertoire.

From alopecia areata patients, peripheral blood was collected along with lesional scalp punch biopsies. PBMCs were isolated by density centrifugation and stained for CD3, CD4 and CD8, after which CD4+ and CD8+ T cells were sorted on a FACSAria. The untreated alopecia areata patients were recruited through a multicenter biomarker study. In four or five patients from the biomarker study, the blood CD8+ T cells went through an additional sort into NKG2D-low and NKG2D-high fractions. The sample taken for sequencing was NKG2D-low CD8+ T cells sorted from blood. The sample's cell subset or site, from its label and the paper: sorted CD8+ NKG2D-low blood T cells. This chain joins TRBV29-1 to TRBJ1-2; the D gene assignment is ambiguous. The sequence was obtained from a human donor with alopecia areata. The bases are TGCAGCGTTGAAGACCCCATACCGACGGCTAACTATGGCTACACCTTC. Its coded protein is CSVEDPIPTANYGYTF. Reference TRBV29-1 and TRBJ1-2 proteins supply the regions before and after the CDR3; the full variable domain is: SAVISQKPSRDICQRGTSLTIQCQVDSQVTMMFWYRQQPGQSLTLIATANQGSEATYESGFVIDKFPISRPNLTFSTLTVSNMSPEDSSIYLCSVEDPIPTANYGYTFGSGTRLTVV.